This T cell receptor (beta chain) was obtained from a study of CXCR3-negative and CXCR3-positive naive CD8 T cells. Study results and caveats: Comparison of naive cells showed more hydrophobic TRB CDR3s in CXCR3-positive than in CXCR3-negative naive cells. The naive subsets expressed comparable surface CD5, and the authors inferred TCR strength from TRB CDR3 properties.

A remark on this clonotype: Its antigen is unidentified.

The CDR3 is 12 amino acids. Germline lookup yields CDR1 LGHNA and CDR2 YSLEER. It was by 5' RACE with UMI labels that the TRB cDNA libraries were prepared. Reprocessing the 5' RACE reads, TCRdb reports a single entry for every CDR3 protein and omits DNA. This listing includes roughly 80,000 distinct CDR3 sequences. The clonotype was recovered from a human donor in good health. Some clones in this sample may be carry-over from other donors' samples. The chain recombines TRBV4-3 with TRBJ2-7; the TCRdb call, TRBD1, lacks DNA for checking. Sequenced sample: naive CXCR3+ CD8+ T cells from blood. Described subset: CD45RO-CCR7+CD27+CD95- naive CD8+ T cells expressing CXCR3 (TNR3+). The CDR3 spells CASSLTRGEQYF.